One and the same sample provided the 32 T cell receptor beta chains below, sequenced in a study of blood T cell repertoires in COVID-19. Profiling relied on immunoSEQ multiplex PCR, and the TCRdb table lists in-frame clones only, not all of them. The sample yields more than 300,000 clones, around 90% seen once. The specimen sequenced was PBMCs or T cells enriched from blood (not recorded which). The receptors shown here come from a woman in her twenties or thirties who had recovered from COVID-19.

This clone was seen just once. The chain links TRBV7-2 to TRBJ1-5, with 8 bases aligning to TRBD1. CDR3 size: 15 residues. V gave up 2 bases and J gave up 5 bases; unmatched junction bases: 5. CDR1 is SGHTA and CDR2 is FQGNSA in the germline V gene. The CDR3 protein is CASSLNTGGYQPQHF. The CDR3 nucleotides read TGTGCCAGCAGCTTAAATACAGGGGGATATCAGCCCCAGCATTTT. Using reference TRBV7-2 and TRBJ1-5 for the parts outside the CDR3, the full variable domain is GAGVSQSPSNKVTEKGKDVELRCDPISGHTALYWYRQSLGQGLEFLIYFQGNSAPDKSGLPSDRFSAERTGGSVSTLTIQRTQQEDSAVYLCASSLNTGGYQPQHFGDGTRLSIL.

The chain combines TRBV4-2 with TRBJ2-7; TRBD1 agrees at 10 bases. Losses at the gene ends were 0 bases for V and 5 bases for J; bases not matched to a gene: 4. The CDR3 is 15 amino acids. Germline loops: CDR1 LGHNA, CDR2 YNFKEQ. For the CDR3, the DNA is TGTGCCAGCAGCCAAGATTGGGGGACAGGGGACGAGCAGTACTTC. Amino acid sequence: CASSQDWGTGDEQYF.

The V gene is TRBV2, the J gene TRBJ1-6; 8 bases align to TRBD1. This CDR3 comprises 17 residues. The V segment lost 1 base and the J segment 0 bases; nucleotides outside the gene matches: 2. Germline V CDR1 and CDR2: SNHLY, FYNNEI. The CDR3: CASSEGTGSSYNSPLHF. The CDR3 region has the DNA TGTGCCAGCAGTGAAGGGACAGGGAGCTCCTATAATTCACCCCTCCACTTT.

The chain recombines TRBV15 with TRBJ1-1; TRBD1 might be the D (5 bases). Germline CDR1 is LNHNV and CDR2 is YYDKDF (reference sequence). The CDR3 contains 14 residues. Between the trimmed V and J ends, which lost 9 bases and 4 bases, there was a span of 18 bases. The CDR3 DNA follows: TGTGCCACTAGTGTCCGGGGGGAATTCACTGAAGCTTTCTTT. This gives the protein CATSVRGEFTEAFF.

The J gene is TRBJ1-2, the V gene TRBV5-4, with D unresolved. Trimming cost V 1 base and J 8 bases, with 9 bases left between them. Germline V gene lookup returns CDR1 SGHNT and CDR2 YYREEE (reference sequence). This CDR3 is 12 amino acids long. The CDR3 region has the DNA TGTGCCAGCAGCTTGCTAGGCGGCGGCTACACCTTC. This encodes CASSLLGGGYTF.

This chain uses TRBV28 with TRBJ1-1, with D possibly being TRBD1 (5 bases). CDR3 length: 13 residues. Germline CDR1 MDHEN, CDR2 SYDVKM. V shed 4 bases and J shed 1 base, with 7 bases lying between them. The CDR3 DNA reads TGTGCCAGCAGTTGGACAAGGAACACTGAAGCTTTCTTT. This codes for CASSWTRNTEAFF.

V is TRBV5-1 and J is TRBJ2-5; 12 bases line up with TRBD2. The CDR3 totals 18 residues. Germline V CDR1 and CDR2: SGHRS, YFSETQ. Trimming cost V 5 bases and J 4 bases; bases outside gene matches: 15. CDR3 sequence (DNA): TGCGCCAGCAGGGTTACTAGCGGGGGGCCTCCTGGAAGAGAGACCCAGTACTTC. Its protein is CASRVTSGGPPGRETQYF.

The chain joins TRBV3-1 (or the pseudogene TRBV3-2) to TRBJ2-7, with TRBD2 identical over 9 bases. The ends lost 0 bases at V and 3 bases at J; junction bases unmatched: 6. Germline values: CDR1 LGHDT, CDR2 YNNKEL (reference sequence). The CDR3 loop spans 16 amino acids. The CDR3 DNA is TGTGCCAGCAGCCAAGAGTGGGGCGGGAGGGACTACGAGCAGTACTTC. Amino acids: CASSQEWGGRDYEQYF.

For this clone: Other DNA sequences in this specimen translate into the identical CDR3. The V call is TRBV2, the J call TRBJ1-6; possible D gene TRBD1, 5 bases. The CDR3 loop spans 13 amino acids. With 3 bases removed from V and 9 bases from J, the gap between germline ends came to 9 bases. Germline-derived CDR1 and CDR2 are SNHLY and FYNNEI. This CDR3 is CASSDRVRSPLHF. CDR3 nucleotides: TGTGCCAGCAGTGACAGGGTTCGTTCACCCCTCCACTTT.

This clone occurred once. This chain uses TRBV4-1 with TRBJ1-1; D is possibly TRBD1 (6 bases). Per germline, CDR1 MGHRA and CDR2 YSYEKL. Trimming pared 0 bases from V and 10 bases from J, leaving 21 bases between. The CDR3 runs 16 residues. CDR3 amino acids: CASSQDLLGGQTRAFF. The CDR3 DNA reads TGCGCCAGCAGCCAAGATCTATTGGGGGGGCAGACAAGAGCTTTCTTT.

The chain combines TRBV27 with TRBJ2-3; the match to TRBD2 covers 10 bases. The CDR3 sequence is 18 residues long. Germline V gene lookup returns CDR1 MNHEY and CDR2 SMNVEV (reference sequence). J was trimmed by 3 bases and V by 0 bases; bases with no gene match: 9. The CDR3 loop is CASSLSSLAGAGTDTQYF. The CDR3 DNA is TGTGCCAGCAGTTTATCATCCCTAGCGGGAGCGGGAACAGATACGCAGTATTTT.

The rearrangement uses TRBV28 and TRBJ1-1, with D possibly being TRBD1 (6 bases). The germline V gene has CDR1 MDHEN and CDR2 SYDVKM. V dropped 4 bases and J dropped 1 base, with 13 bases sitting between them. CDR3 length: 15 residues. The CDR3 DNA reads as TGTGCCAGCAGTTCCCGATTGGGACAGAACACTGAAGCTTTCTTT. This gives the protein CASSSRLGQNTEAFF.

The CDR3 nucleotides read TGTGCCAGTAGTACCTCGGGACAGGGTGTACACGAGCAGTACTTC. Translation gives CASSTSGQGVHEQYF. The J gene is TRBJ2-7, the V gene TRBV19; 9 positions agree with TRBD1. Germline V gives CDR1 LNHDA, CDR2 SQIVND (reference sequence). CDR3 size: 15 residues. The V and J ends lost 4 bases and 5 bases, in that order; junction bases with no gene match: 9.

In nucleotides, the CDR3 is TGTGCCAGCAGCGTACGAGGTTCAGGGGGCTTCGTCTTCGAGCAGTACTTC. Encoded protein: CASSVRGSGGFVFEQYF. The V and J genes are TRBV3-1 (or the pseudogene TRBV3-2) and TRBJ2-7, with 8 bases aligning to TRBD1. Germline CDR1 LGHDT, CDR2 YNNKEL (reference sequence). With 5 bases clipped from V and 6 bases from J, the junction kept 18 bases outside the gene matches. The CDR3 has 17 residues.

V and J are TRBV7-9 and TRBJ2-5; 7 bases align to TRBD1. Trimming removed 5 bases from V and 8 bases from J; junction bases left unmatched: 8. Germline V gives CDR1 SEHNR, CDR2 FQNEAQ (reference sequence). The CDR3 sequence is 13 residues long. As DNA, the CDR3 is TGTGCCAGCAGCCCAACGGGACAGCCTACCCAGTACTTC. As protein: CASSPTGQPTQYF.

V usage is TRBV29-1 and J usage is TRBJ2-3; 7 nucleotides agree with TRBD2. Germline V lookup: CDR1 SQVTM, CDR2 ANQGSEA. The CDR3 is made up of 13 amino acids. Trimming took 2 bases from V and 1 from J; bases not matched to a gene: 0. CDR3 in amino acids: CSVELAGTDTQYF. The CDR3 nucleotides are TGCAGCGTTGAACTAGCGGGCACAGATACGCAGTATTTT.

As for this clone: One junction end does not reproduce the germline sequence, and a read error may be involved. This rearrangement joins TRBV24-1 to TRBJ2-3, with 9 bases fitting TRBD1. Per the germline V gene, CDR1 is KGHDR and CDR2 is SFDVKD. The CDR3 loop spans 12 amino acids. The CDR3 sequence: CATSEGQGRLGF. The CDR3 nucleotides are TGTGCCACCTCGGAAGGACAGGGGAGGTTGGGTTTT.

V usage is TRBV12-5 and J usage is TRBJ2-1, with a possible D match to TRBD1 (6 bases). The V end lost 2 bases, the J end lost 3 bases, and 17 bases lay between the germline ends. Per germline, CDR1 LGHNT and CDR2 FRNRAP. The CDR3 consists of 17 residues. The CDR3 reads CASGLHPFGGSYNEQFF. Here the CDR3 DNA reads TGTGCTAGTGGTTTGCACCCTTTTGGGGGCAGCTACAATGAGCAGTTCTTC.

This clone was counted a few times. The chain combines TRBV7-3 with TRBJ1-5; the match to TRBD1 covers 8 bases. Trimming cost V 5 bases and J 7 bases; bases outside gene matches: 22. CDR3 length: 19 amino acids. Germline lookup yields CDR1 SGHTA and CDR2 FQGTGA. CDR3: CASSRTDRDYMNGGQPQHF. The CDR3 bases are TGTGCCAGCAGCCGAACGGACAGGGATTATATGAATGGGGGACAGCCCCAGCATTTT. The variable domain in full, with the rest retrieved from reference TRBV7-3 and TRBJ1-5, is GAGVSQTPSNKVTEKGKYVELRCDPISGHTALYWYRQSLGQGPEFLIYFQGTGAADDSGLPNDRFFAVRPEGSVSTLKIQRTERGDSAVYLCASSRTDRDYMNGGQPQHFGDGTRLSIL.

The rearrangement links TRBV7-8 to TRBJ2-7; 9 nucleotides line up with TRBD1. The germline gives CDR1 SGHVS, CDR2 FQNEAQ. The trim removed 3 bases at V and 7 bases at J, leaving 10 bases unmatched. This CDR3 has 15 amino acids. The CDR3 is CASSLWTGAWGEQYF. For the CDR3, the DNA is TGTGCCAGCAGCTTGTGGACAGGGGCCTGGGGAGAGCAGTACTTC.

V is TRBV5-1 and J is TRBJ2-5, with a possible D match to TRBD2 (6 bases). CDR3 length: 15 residues. Germline CDR1 SGHRS, CDR2 YFSETQ. Between the trimmed V and J ends, which lost 4 bases and 5 bases, there was a span of 18 bases. The CDR3 reads CASSRNSGSRETQYF. DNA for the CDR3: TGCGCCAGCAGCCGCAATAGCGGATCGAGGGAGACCCAGTACTTC.

The chain joins TRBV7-9 to TRBJ2-1; TRBD1 is a possible D gene (6 bases). Trimming took 2 bases from V and 8 from J, leaving 16 bases between them. In germline, CDR1 is SEHNR, CDR2 FQNEAQ (reference sequence). There are 15 residues in the CDR3. CDR3 region: CASSLWVSRGDEQFF. CDR3 coding DNA: TGTGCCAGCAGCTTATGGGTGAGCAGGGGCGATGAGCAGTTCTTC. Full variable domain (missing parts from reference TRBV7-9 and TRBJ2-1): DTGVSQNPRHKITKRGQNVTFRCDPISEHNRLYWYRQTLGQGPEFLTYFQNEAQLEKSRLLSDRFSAERPKGSFSTLEIQRTEQGDSAMYLCASSLWVSRGDEQFFGPGTRLTVL.

V is TRBV27 and J is TRBJ2-1, with 16 bases aligning to TRBD2. CDR3 size: 14 residues. V shed 5 bases and J 14 bases; nucleotides not matched to a gene: 6. Germline assignment: CDR1 MNHEY and CDR2 SMNVEV (reference sequence). CDR3 protein: CASSGPGLAGGEFF. CDR3 in DNA: TGTGCCAGCAGTGGCCCGGGACTAGCGGGAGGGGAGTTCTTC.

The genes are TRBV28 and TRBJ2-1, with TRBD1 matching 11 bases. CDR1 and CDR2 (germline): MDHEN, SYDVKM. CDR3 size: 18 residues. V shed 5 bases, J shed 7 bases, and the junction held 16 bases outside the gene matches. CDR3 sequence reads: CASSLSPNPGQGVNEQFF. As DNA, the CDR3 is TGTGCCAGCAGTCTCTCGCCGAACCCGGGACAGGGGGTGAATGAGCAGTTCTTC.

The J gene is TRBJ2-7, the V gene TRBV7-8; no definite D call. The V gene lost 5 bases and the J gene lost 2 bases, with 10 bases spanning the gap. The CDR3 extends over 13 amino acids. Germline CDR1 reads SGHVS; CDR2 reads FQNEAQ. CDR3 DNA sequence: TGTGCCAGCAGCCAGACTCTGGCCTACGAGCAGTACTTC. It yields the protein CASSQTLAYEQYF.

This clone was counted only a few times. The J gene is TRBJ1-4, the V gene TRBV9; the D is unclear. The germline V gene encodes CDR1 SGDLS and CDR2 YYNGEE. This CDR3 spans 14 amino acids. Between the trimmed V and J ends, which lost 3 bases and 8 bases, there was a span of 14 bases. The CDR3 nucleotides read TGTGCCAGCAGCGGCCCAGGATTAAGAGAAAAACTGTTTTTT. Translated: CASSGPGLREKLFF.

The genes are TRBV5-1 and TRBJ2-5; 8 bases line up with TRBD1. This CDR3 comprises 14 residues. The J segment lost 5 bases and the V segment lost 4 bases, leaving 7 bases of the junction unmatched. Germline V CDR1 and CDR2: SGHRS, YFSETQ. The CDR3 loop is CASSVSGGRETQYF. The CDR3 DNA follows: TGCGCCAGCAGCGTGTCAGGGGGCCGGGAGACCCAGTACTTC. Based on the CDR3 plus reference TRBV5-1 and TRBJ2-5, the full variable domain is KAGVTQTPRYLIKTRGQQVTLSCSPISGHRSVSWYQQTPGQGLQFLFEYFSETQRNKGNFPGRFSGRQFSNSRSEMNVSTLELGDSALYLCASSVSGGRETQYFGPGTRLLVL.

A word on this clone: At one boundary the junction diverges from the germline segment, which might be a read error. The rearrangement joins TRBV5-1 to TRBJ2-3; 11 nucleotides align to TRBD2. CDR1 SGHRS and CDR2 YFSETQ come from the germline V gene. The CDR3 totals 15 residues. The CDR3 region is CASTLLAGGTDTQYF. CDR3 nucleotides: TGCGCCAGCACCTTGCTAGCGGGAGGTACAGATACGCAGTATTTT. The whole variable domain, remainder taken from reference TRBV5-1 and TRBJ2-3, is KAGVTQTPRYLIKTRGQQVTLSCSPISGHRSVSWYQQTPGQGLQFLFEYFSETQRNKGNFPGRFSGRQFSNSRSEMNVSTLELGDSALYLCASTLLAGGTDTQYFGPGTRLTVL.

This clone was picked up one time. This sequence joins TRBV2 and TRBJ2-6; D might be TRBD1 (6 bases). V lost 9 bases to trimming and J lost 1 base, with 13 bases between them. Germline CDR1 reads SNHLY; CDR2 reads FYNNEI. The CDR3 contains 15 residues. The DNA for the CDR3 is TGTGCCAGGGGGGCTCAGGGATCTGGGGCCAACGTCCTGACTTTC. This gives the protein CARGAQGSGANVLTF.

This chain joins TRBV15 and TRBJ1-1; no reliable D call. Trimming pared 0 bases from V and 8 bases from J, leaving 10 bases between. Germline V CDR1 and CDR2: LNHNV, YYDKDF (reference sequence). The length of the CDR3 is 13 residues. CDR3 amino acids: CATSRDGGREAFF. The CDR3 DNA reads TGTGCCACCAGCAGAGACGGCGGCCGGGAAGCTTTCTTT. Variable domain in full (rest from reference TRBV15 and TRBJ1-1): DAMVIQNPRYQVTQFGKPVTLSCSQTLNHNVMYWYQQKSSQAPKLLFHYYDKDFNNEADTPDNFQSRRPNTSFCFLDIRSPGLGDTAMYLCATSRDGGREAFFGQGTRLTVV.

The chain couples TRBV6-5 to TRBJ1-2; 7 bases are a match to TRBD1. Germline V gene sequence: CDR1 MNHEY, CDR2 SVGAGI. V trimming: 6 bases; J trimming: 7 bases; junction bases outside the gene matches: 8. This CDR3 contains 13 residues. CDR3 DNA sequence: TGTGCCAGCAGACAAAGGGGGCGGGGTGGCTACACCTTC. This sequence encodes CASRQRGRGGYTF.

Points on this clone: This sample also contains other DNA sequences that code for the same CDR3. V usage is TRBV19 and J usage is TRBJ1-5, with 10 bases that match TRBD1. CDR1 is LNHDA and CDR2 is SQIVND in the germline V gene (reference sequence). The CDR3 runs to 13 residues. Germline trimming cut 6 bases from V and 4 bases from J; bases unmatched to any gene: 0. The CDR3 is CASRGQGNQPQHF. Here the CDR3 DNA reads TGTGCCAGTAGGGGACAGGGGAATCAGCCCCAGCATTTT.